This TCR beta chain was captured in a study of OX40 agonist ivuxolimab in advanced cancers. There are 14 residues in the CDR3. Per germline, CDR1 MNHEY and CDR2 SVGAGI. Deletions cut 6 bases from V and 3 bases from J, with 13 bases between. Generated by immunoSEQ multiplex PCR, the TCRdb table keeps only in-frame clones and is missing some. Here the sample spans more than 65,000 clones, about 85% being singletons. The TCR comes from an adult with an advanced solid tumor such as melanoma, head and neck, liver or kidney cancer. The source was CD4+ or CD8+ T cells sorted from blood, collected in a trial of the OX40 agonist ivuxolimab. V usage is TRBV6-5 and J usage is TRBJ2-3; D is possibly TRBD2 (5 bases). Here the CDR3 reads CASRSGWATDTQYF. Here the CDR3 DNA reads TGTGCCAGCAGGTCGGGGTGGGCGACAGATACGCAGTATTTT.